This T cell receptor (beta chain) comes out of a study of T cells in Graves' hyperthyroidism and ophthalmopathy. Study conclusions and caveats: Most clonotypes that expanded in the thyroid above 0.001 also showed up in blood.

This clonotype was detected many times. Its antigen is still unknown. The V gene lost 6 bases and the J gene lost 7 bases, with 16 bases spanning the gap. Germline values: CDR1 MNHEY, CDR2 SVGEGT. This CDR3 is built from 13 residues. Amplified regions were TCR beta CDR3 sequences from RNA transcripts. The study used the HTBI primer set for a first-round RT-PCR of the TCR CDR3. From the multiplex PCR reads, TCRdb called clonotypes with MiXCR, one entry per CDR3 protein. The table shows 330,000 or so distinct CDR3 sequences, with around a sixth occurring only once. The rearrangement uses TRBV6-2 or TRBV6-3 and TRBJ2-7, with D possibly called TRBD1 or TRBD2 (5 bases each). The receptor was isolated from a woman between 40 and 55 years old with Graves' ophthalmopathy. The sequencing sample was made of blood. The CDR3 coding sequence is TGTGCCAGCAGCCGGGGACCCCCAGGTGAGCAGTACTTC. Protein sequence: CASSRGPPGEQYF.